The clone carrying this T cell receptor (beta chain) has more than one count but fewer than ten. This record belongs to a study of blood T cell repertoires in COVID-19. The authors' processing: Amplified reference gene primers provided the basis for estimating nucleated cell counts. TCRdb's copy holds only in-frame clones and misses some; the assay was immunoSEQ multiplex PCR. The V and J calls and clone size come from that table; D and trimming were worked out from the DNA. The sample contains about 110,000 clones, 80% to 85% of which appear only once. Germline lookup yields CDR1 LNHNV and CDR2 YYDKDF (reference sequence). This CDR3 contains 12 residues. Trimming took off 5 bases at V and 6 bases at J, with 11 bases between the two ends.

J is TRBJ2-7 and V is TRBV15; tentative D call: TRBD1 (6 bases). This clonotype originated in a man in his sixties or seventies with acute or convalescent COVID-19. Source material: peripheral blood. CDR3 in amino acids: CATSETGFEQYF. The CDR3 DNA follows: TGTGCCACCAGCGAGACAGGTTTCGAGCAGTACTTC. The full variable domain, its missing parts supplied by reference TRBV15 and TRBJ2-7, is DAMVIQNPRYQVTQFGKPVTLSCSQTLNHNVMYWYQQKSSQAPKLLFHYYDKDFNNEADTPDNFQSRRPNTSFCFLDIRSPGLGDTAMYLCATSETGFEQYFGPGTRLTVT.